This T cell receptor (beta chain) originates from a study of blood T cell repertoires in COVID-19. Deletions cut 2 bases from V and 5 bases from J, with 13 bases between. The CDR3 is 14 residues long. Germline V CDR1 and CDR2: SGDLS, YYNGEE. Original handling: Amplified reference gene primers provided the basis for estimating nucleated cell counts. TCRdb keeps only in-frame clones here, not all; method: immunoSEQ multiplex PCR. That table is the source of V, J and clone size, and D and trimming were worked out from the DNA. Of a few hundred thousand clones in the sample, 70% to 90% were seen once. The rearrangement joins TRBV9 to TRBJ1-1, with D possibly being TRBD1 (5 bases). The sequence derives from a woman in her twenties or thirties with active or convalescent COVID-19. Sequencing input: peripheral blood. The CDR3 DNA follows: TGTGCCAGCAGCGTGTCCGTGGCAGGGACTGAAGCTTTCTTT. Translated, it gives CASSVSVAGTEAFF.